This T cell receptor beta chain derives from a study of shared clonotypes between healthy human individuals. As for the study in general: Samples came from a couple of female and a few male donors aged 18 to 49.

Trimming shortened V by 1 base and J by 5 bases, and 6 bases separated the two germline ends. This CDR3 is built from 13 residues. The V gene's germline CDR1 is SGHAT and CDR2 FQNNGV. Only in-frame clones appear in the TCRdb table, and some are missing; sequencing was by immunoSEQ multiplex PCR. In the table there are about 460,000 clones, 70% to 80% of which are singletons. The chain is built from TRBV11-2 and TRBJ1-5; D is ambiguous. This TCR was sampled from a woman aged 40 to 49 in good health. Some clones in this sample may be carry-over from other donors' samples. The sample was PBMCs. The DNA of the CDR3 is TGTGCCAGCAGCTTAGGACGAGATCAGCCCCAGCATTTT. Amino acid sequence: CASSLGRDQPQHF.